Listed below are T cell receptor beta chains from one sample, sequenced in a study of cytomegalovirus exposure and HLA in healthy donors. The table came from immunoSEQ multiplex PCR; TCRdb's copy has only in-frame clones and leaves some out. The sample has some 150,000 clones, about 72% seen once. Sequenced sample: PBMCs. These receptors were taken from a human donor in good health. The CDR3 runs from the conserved cysteine through the conserved F or W. Fields, in order: D gene, V gene, J gene, clone size, CDR3 protein, CDR3 DNA. A D gene is named only where the DNA matches it firmly. Rows give clone size only sometimes, using once, few, many, or a class for an expanded clone.

d_gene: NA; v_gene: TRBV6-6; j_gene: TRBJ1-4; abundance: NA; CDR3aa: CASRTRGEKLFF; CDR3nt: TGTGCCAGCAGAACCCGAGGGGAAAAACTGTTTTTT
d_gene: TRBD1; v_gene: TRBV27; j_gene: TRBJ2-7; abundance: NA; CDR3aa: CASSLIVGQGSYEQYF; CDR3nt: TGTGCCAGCAGTTTAATCGTGGGACAGGGGTCCTACGAGCAGTACTTC
d_gene: TRBD1; v_gene: TRBV19; j_gene: TRBJ2-6; abundance: NA; CDR3aa: CASSPQGAGANVLTF; CDR3nt: TGTGCCAGTAGTCCTCAGGGGGCTGGGGCCAACGTCCTGACTTTC
d_gene: NA; v_gene: TRBV2; j_gene: TRBJ2-2; abundance: few; CDR3aa: CASSASFRSGELFF; CDR3nt: TGTGCCAGCAGCGCCTCATTTAGGAGCGGGGAGCTGTTTTTT
d_gene: TRBD2; v_gene: TRBV9; j_gene: TRBJ2-2; abundance: NA; CDR3aa: CASSYLGGGGGGELFF; CDR3nt: TGTGCCAGCAGCTACCTCGGCGGGGGAGGCGGCGGGGAGCTGTTTTTT
d_gene: NA; v_gene: TRBV21-1; j_gene: TRBJ2-7; abundance: few; CDR3aa: CASSMGRTFYEQYF; CDR3nt: TGTGCCAGCAGCATGGGGCGGACCTTCTACGAGCAGTACTTC
d_gene: TRBD1; v_gene: TRBV7-8; j_gene: TRBJ2-3; abundance: NA; CDR3aa: CAIKPGTASTDTQYF; CDR3nt: TGTGCCATCAAACCCGGGACAGCTAGCACAGATACGCAGTATTTT
d_gene: NA; v_gene: TRBV4-1; j_gene: TRBJ1-4; abundance: NA; CDR3aa: CASSPSWFLREKLFF; CDR3nt: TGCGCCAGCAGCCCCTCTTGGTTTTTACGGGAAAAACTGTTTTTT
d_gene: NA; v_gene: TRBV5-6; j_gene: TRBJ1-6; abundance: NA; CDR3aa: CASSIRQADSPLHF; CDR3nt: TGTGCCAGCAGCATAAGACAGGCGGATTCACCCCTCCACTTT
d_gene: NA; v_gene: TRBV7-6; j_gene: TRBJ2-5; abundance: NA; CDR3aa: CASSLRLVETQYF; CDR3nt: TGTGCCAGCAGCTTAAGACTGGTGGAGACCCAGTACTTC
d_gene: NA; v_gene: TRBV5-1; j_gene: TRBJ2-7; abundance: NA; CDR3aa: CASSSGLGLTGEQYF; CDR3nt: TGCGCCAGCAGCTCCGGGTTGGGACTGACGGGAGAGCAGTACTTC
d_gene: TRBD1; v_gene: TRBV10-3; j_gene: TRBJ1-5; abundance: once; CDR3aa: CAISAGQDSNQPQHF; CDR3nt: TGTGCCATCAGTGCGGGACAGGATAGCAATCAGCCCCAGCATTTT
d_gene: TRBD2; v_gene: TRBV5-1; j_gene: TRBJ2-3; abundance: NA; CDR3aa: CASSKTSGGASDTQYF; CDR3nt: TGCGCCAGCAGCAAGACTAGCGGGGGGGCATCAGATACGCAGTATTTT
d_gene: TRBD1; v_gene: TRBV29-1; j_gene: TRBJ2-1; abundance: NA; CDR3aa: CSVEGLPGQGYNEQFF; CDR3nt: TGCAGCGTTGAAGGGTTACCGGGACAGGGCTACAATGAGCAGTTCTTC
d_gene: TRBD1; v_gene: TRBV5-1; j_gene: TRBJ2-7; abundance: NA; CDR3aa: CASREGGQGPYEQYF; CDR3nt: TGCGCCAGCAGGGAGGGGGGACAGGGCCCCTACGAGCAGTACTTC
d_gene: NA; v_gene: TRBV5-1; j_gene: TRBJ2-7; abundance: NA; CDR3aa: CASSPSGVNEQYF; CDR3nt: TGCGCCAGCAGTCCCTCGGGGGTCAACGAGCAGTACTTC
d_gene: NA; v_gene: TRBV30; j_gene: TRBJ2-5; abundance: NA; CDR3aa: CAGQEDIQETQYF; CDR3nt: TGTGCCGGACAAGAGGACATCCAAGAGACCCAGTACTTC
d_gene: NA; v_gene: TRBV9; j_gene: TRBJ2-3; abundance: NA; CDR3aa: CASSVVRTGGTDTQYF; CDR3nt: TGTGCCAGCAGCGTAGTAAGGACTGGAGGCACAGATACGCAGTATTTT
d_gene: TRBD1; v_gene: TRBV2; j_gene: TRBJ1-1; abundance: NA; CDR3aa: CASSPGTGSAEAFF; CDR3nt: TGTGCCAGCAGCCCCGGGACAGGGAGCGCTGAAGCTTTCTTT
d_gene: NA; v_gene: TRBV27; j_gene: TRBJ1-2; abundance: once; CDR3aa: CASSLRGGWKDGYTF; CDR3nt: TGTGCCAGCAGTTTACGGGGGGGCTGGAAAGATGGCTACACCTTC
d_gene: TRBD1; v_gene: TRBV5-1; j_gene: TRBJ2-7; abundance: once; CDR3aa: CASSSTGTGTYEQYF; CDR3nt: TGCGCCAGCAGCTCCACCGGGACAGGGACCTACGAGCAGTACTTC
d_gene: TRBD2; v_gene: TRBV6-6; j_gene: TRBJ2-3; abundance: NA; CDR3aa: CASSHTGLAGTDTQYF; CDR3nt: TGTGCCAGCAGTCACACGGGACTAGCGGGGACAGATACGCAGTATTTT
d_gene: NA; v_gene: TRBV5-4; j_gene: TRBJ1-2; abundance: once; CDR3aa: CASSLQGIYGYTF; CDR3nt: TGTGCCAGCAGCTTGCAGGGAATTTATGGCTACACCTTC
d_gene: TRBD1; v_gene: TRBV29-1; j_gene: TRBJ1-1; abundance: NA; CDR3aa: CSAGTGERTEAFF; CDR3nt: TGCAGCGCCGGGACAGGGGAGCGCACTGAAGCTTTCTTT
d_gene: TRBD1; v_gene: TRBV19; j_gene: TRBJ1-5; abundance: NA; CDR3aa: CASSIMDRAEDQPQHF; CDR3nt: TGTGCCAGTAGTATAATGGACAGGGCCGAGGATCAGCCCCAGCATTTT
d_gene: NA; v_gene: TRBV6-1; j_gene: TRBJ1-4; abundance: few; CDR3aa: CASSEVSGGGEKLFF; CDR3nt: TGTGCCAGCAGTGAAGTTTCGGGGGGCGGTGAAAAACTGTTTTTT
d_gene: TRBD2; v_gene: TRBV27; j_gene: TRBJ2-5; abundance: NA; CDR3aa: CASSPRTSGGRETQYF; CDR3nt: TGTGCCAGCAGTCCTCGGACTAGCGGGGGCCGAGAGACCCAGTACTTC
d_gene: NA; v_gene: TRBV5-1; j_gene: TRBJ1-1; abundance: NA; CDR3aa: CASSLIQGGTEAFF; CDR3nt: TGCGCCAGCAGCTTGATACAGGGTGGCACTGAAGCTTTCTTT